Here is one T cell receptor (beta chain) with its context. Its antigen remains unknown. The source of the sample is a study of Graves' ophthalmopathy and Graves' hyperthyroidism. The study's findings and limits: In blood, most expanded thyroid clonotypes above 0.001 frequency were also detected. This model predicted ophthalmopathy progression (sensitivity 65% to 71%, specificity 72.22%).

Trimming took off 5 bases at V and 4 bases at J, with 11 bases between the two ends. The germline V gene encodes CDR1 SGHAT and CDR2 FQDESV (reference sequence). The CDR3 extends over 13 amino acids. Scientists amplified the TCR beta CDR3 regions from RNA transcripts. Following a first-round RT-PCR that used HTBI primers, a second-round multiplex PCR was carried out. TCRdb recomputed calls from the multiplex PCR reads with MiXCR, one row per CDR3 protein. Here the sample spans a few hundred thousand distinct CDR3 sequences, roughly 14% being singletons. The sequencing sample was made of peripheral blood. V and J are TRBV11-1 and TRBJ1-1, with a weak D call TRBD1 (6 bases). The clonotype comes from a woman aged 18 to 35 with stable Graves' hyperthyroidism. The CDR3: CASSHGTTTEAFF. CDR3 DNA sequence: TGTGCCAGCAGCCATGGGACAACCACTGAAGCTTTCTTT.